This TCR beta chain was retrieved from a study of blood T cell repertoires in COVID-19. About the study: Samples of COVID-19 (acute and convalescent) were obtained from the United States, Italy and Spain. Sample material is recorded as cDNA or gDNA derived from T cells, B-cell-depleted T cells, or PBMCs.

The V and J ends lost 5 bases and 0 bases, in that order; junction bases with no gene match: 10. CDR1 and CDR2 (germline): SGHTA, FQGNSA. CDR3 length: 16 residues. The table came from immunoSEQ multiplex PCR; TCRdb's copy has only in-frame clones and leaves some out. Of about 200,000 clones listed, roughly four fifths are singletons. Sequenced: peripheral blood. The TCR was taken from a woman older than 75 with COVID-19, enrolled during active disease. This chain uses TRBV7-2 with TRBJ2-7, with TRBD1 matching 7 bases. This CDR3 is CASSPRDSLFSYEQYF. The CDR3 coding sequence is TGTGCCAGCAGCCCACGGGACAGCCTTTTCTCCTACGAGCAGTACTTC. Supplemented by reference TRBV7-2 and TRBJ2-7, the full variable domain reads GAGVSQSPSNKVTEKGKDVELRCDPISGHTALYWYRQSLGQGLEFLIYFQGNSAPDKSGLPSDRFSAERTGGSVSTLTIQRTQQEDSAVYLCASSPRDSLFSYEQYFGPGTRLTVT.